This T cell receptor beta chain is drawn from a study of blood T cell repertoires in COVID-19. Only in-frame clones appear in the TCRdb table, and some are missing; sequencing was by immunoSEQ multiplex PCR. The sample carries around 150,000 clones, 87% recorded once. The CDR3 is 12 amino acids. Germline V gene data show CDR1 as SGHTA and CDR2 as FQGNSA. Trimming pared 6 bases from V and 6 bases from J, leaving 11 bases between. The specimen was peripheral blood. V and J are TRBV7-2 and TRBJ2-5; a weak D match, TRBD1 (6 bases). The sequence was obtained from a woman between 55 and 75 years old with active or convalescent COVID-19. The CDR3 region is CASSEDRQTQYF. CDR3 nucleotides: TGTGCCAGCAGTGAAGACAGGCAGACCCAGTACTTC.